The sequence of this T cell receptor (beta chain) was determined in a study of T and B cells in COVID-19 patients. Multiplex PCR with BIOMED2 TRB-A/B primer pools amplified TRB rearrangements. Via MiXCR, TCRdb re-called the multiplex PCR reads, giving one row per CDR3 protein. The sample includes approximately 13,000 distinct CDR3 sequences, 29% of them seen just once. This clonotype showed up just a few times. The CDR3 is made up of 16 amino acids. V was pared by 3 bases and J by 4 bases, with 18 bases between. Per the germline V gene, CDR1 is GTSNPN and CDR2 is SVGIG (reference sequence). TRB was amplified from about 240-490 ng of blood genomic DNA.

The specimen was blood. This TCR was recovered from a human donor who had recovered from COVID-19. The chain joins TRBV30 to TRBJ1-4; weak D call: TRBD1 (5 bases). The CDR3 region is CAWRAGDRGFNEKLFF. In nucleotides, the CDR3 is TGTGCCTGGAGGGCCGGAGACCGGGGCTTTAATGAAAAACTGTTTTTT.